Sequencing of this TCR beta chain was carried out in a study of blood T cell repertoires in COVID-19 (TCRdb year 2020). Regarding the study in general: The collaborator samples originated in the United States, Italy and Spain and spanned the acute and convalescent phases of COVID-19. Where HLA class I and class II types were available, the types were taken from metadata supplied by the sample provider, not from assay-based typing. The samples were drawn from two sources: the first 160 participants of the ongoing ImmuneRACE study, and fewer than 1,500 subjects contributed by 6 global collaborators. Deeply sampled blood TCRbeta repertoires from subjects exposed to, actively infected with, or recovered from COVID-19 were included in the dataset. The repertoires were made available in a free public database intended to serve as a resource for research on the immune response to SARS-CoV-2. Sample metadata almost always included a de-identified subject ID, COVID-19 status, age in years and sex. The prospective study material was composed of cDNA or gDNA derived from T cells, B-cell-depleted T cells, or PBMCs. General findings and caveats noted by the study authors: The amount of clinical and demographic metadata varied by source and participant and was provided uncurated.

In the case of this clone: The specificity of this receptor is unknown. The sample holds no much larger clone one base away, and base qualities are not on file.

The CDR3 runs 16 residues from the cysteine to the phenylalanine. The DNA shown is the 48-base CDR3, in frame from base 1. At the junction V is shortened by 1 base and J by 6 bases; bases outside the gene matches: 12. CDR1 LGHNA and CDR2 YNFKEQ are derived from the germline V gene. The collaborating institutions used their own protocols to collect whole blood in K2EDTA tubes. For TCRbeta analysis, collaborators shipped samples in one of three forms: frozen whole blood, isolated PBMCs, or DNA extracted from either of those sample types. TCRbeta CDR3 regions were amplified from genomic DNA using the immunoSEQ Assay, a bias-controlled multiplex PCR. The study's own analysis went as follows. The number of nucleated cells in each sample was estimated from the amplification of reference gene primers within the assay. To quantify the absolute abundance of each unique TCRbeta CDR3 rearrangement, sequence reads were collapsed and filtered. For each sample, productive Simpson clonality was calculated as the square root of Simpson's diversity index across productive rearrangements. TCRdb's version of the immuneACCESS table is confined to in-frame rearrangements and falls short of the full clone set. An unresolved V gene accounts for under half of the shortfall where checked; the remainder is of unknown origin. V and J calls and clone size are those listed in that table; D and trimming were worked out from the DNA. Present in this sample are some 80,000 clones, around 74% of which were seen just once. The leading ten clones occupy around 10% of the sample.

The specimen was peripheral blood. The chain is assembled from TRBV4-2 and TRBJ2-7; 7 nucleotides in the junction match TRBD2. This receptor was identified in a human donor in a cohort sampled during active COVID-19. The CDR3 sequence is CASSQGGGRLAGEQYF. The base sequence is TGTGCCAGCAGCCAAGGGGGAGGGAGGCTAGCTGGCGAGCAGTACTTC.